This T cell receptor (beta chain) comes out of a study of T cells in Graves' hyperthyroidism and ophthalmopathy. Study-level findings and limits: Onset of ophthalmopathy came a median 6.5 months after the model predicted it. Peripheral blood also featured most of the thyroid clonotypes expanded above 0.001.

The study left out patients who had uncontrolled infection, other autoimmune disease, pregnancy or lactation. It was 8 to 10 ml of fresh peripheral blood that supplied the PBMCs. There are 11 residues in the CDR3. Germline V gene lookup returns CDR1 PRHDT and CDR2 FYEKMQ (reference sequence). The V gene end was trimmed by 5 bases and the J gene end by 12 bases; junction bases not matched to a gene: 4. TCR beta CDR3 regions were amplified from RNA transcripts. HTBI primers drove first-round RT-PCR of the TCR CDR3. TCRdb re-analysed the multiplex PCR reads in MiXCR, keeping a single row per CDR3 protein. The sample yields about 720,000 distinct CDR3 sequences, 18% seen once. Of note for this clonotype: Its specificity is not known.

The chain has TRBV13 and TRBJ2-1; 7 bases line up with TRBD2. This sequence was found in a woman in her fifties or sixties with Graves' hyperthyroidism that later progressed to Graves' ophthalmopathy. The sequencing sample was made of blood. This CDR3 is CASSLGLTQFF. CDR3 sequence (DNA): TGTGCCAGCAGCCTGGGACTAACGCAGTTCTTC.